These T cell receptor beta chains were read from a single sample in a study of blood T cell repertoires in COVID-19. Method: immunoSEQ multiplex PCR; TCRdb's copy keeps in-frame clones and lacks some. This repertoire shows about 200,000 clones, 84% found once; its top ten account for about 20%. Sequences were obtained from peripheral blood. The receptors come from a human donor in a cohort sampled during active COVID-19. The CDR3 runs from the conserved cysteine through the conserved F or W. D genes are given only for firm matches. The listing skips clone size in some rows; elsewhere it reads once, few, many or a size class.

V: TRBV5-1
size: -
D: -
J: TRBJ2-2
DNA: TGCGCCAGCAGCTTCGGACGGACAAACACCGGGGAGCTGTTTTTT
CDR3: CASSFGRTNTGELFF

V: TRBV11-2
size: -
D: TRBD1
J: TRBJ1-2
DNA: TGTGCCAGCAGCTTAGTACAGGGGGCTGGTGGCTACACCTTC
CDR3: CASSLVQGAGGYTF

V: TRBV15
size: -
D: -
J: TRBJ2-5
DNA: TGTGCCACCAGCAGAGGGTCGGGCGGGATTGGAGAGACCCAGTACTTC
CDR3: CATSRGSGGIGETQYF

V: TRBV7-9
size: -
D: TRBD1
J: TRBJ1-2
DNA: TGTGCCAGCAGGCCCAATTTCCGGGACAGTCTAAACTATGGCTACACCTTC
CDR3: CASRPNFRDSLNYGYTF

V: TRBV6-2/TRBV6-3
size: -
D: TRBD2
J: TRBJ2-3
DNA: TGTGCCAGCAGCTGGGATGGACTAGCGGGAGCAGATACGCAGTATTTT
CDR3: CASSWDGLAGADTQYF

V: TRBV5-1
size: -
D: TRBD1
J: TRBJ1-6
DNA: TGCGCCAGCAGCGTGGGACAGGGCAACAATTCACCCCTCCACTTT
CDR3: CASSVGQGNNSPLHF

V: TRBV4-1
size: -
D: -
J: TRBJ1-6
DNA: TGCGCCAGCAGCCAAGGCGGGATTGGCGTTAATTCACCCCTCCACTTT
CDR3: CASSQGGIGVNSPLHF

V: TRBV27
size: -
D: TRBD2
J: TRBJ2-3
DNA: TGTGCCAGCAGCCGTGGTACTAGCGGGGGGGCGGGTACGCAGTATTTT
CDR3: CASSRGTSGGAGTQYF

V: TRBV9
size: -
D: TRBD1
J: TRBJ1-1
DNA: TGTGCCAGCAGCGCCCCAGGGGGCCAGATGGTTGGCACTGAAGCTTTCTTT
CDR3: CASSAPGGQMVGTEAFF

V: TRBV27
size: once
D: -
J: TRBJ1-6
DNA: TGTGCCAGCAGTTTCAGGCAGGTCAATTCACCCCTCCACTTT
CDR3: CASSFRQVNSPLHF

V: TRBV5-5
size: -
D: TRBD2
J: TRBJ2-7
DNA: TGTGCCAGCAGCTTTCTGGGGGGGAGTGAATACGAGCAGTACTTC
CDR3: CASSFLGGSEYEQYF

V: TRBV6-6
size: -
D: -
J: TRBJ2-3
DNA: TGTGCCAGCGCGGGCTTCACAGATACGCAGTATTTT
CDR3: CASAGFTDTQYF

V: TRBV4-2
size: -
D: -
J: TRBJ2-2
DNA: TGTGCCAGCAGCCGGGATCCGGGGAGGAGTAACACCGGGGAGCTGTTTTTT
CDR3: CASSRDPGRSNTGELFF

V: TRBV19
size: -
D: TRBD2
J: TRBJ2-3
DNA: TGTGCCAGTAGTCCCTGGAGCGGGGGGCCCGGGACAGATACGCAGTATTTT
CDR3: CASSPWSGGPGTDTQYF

V: TRBV30
size: -
D: -
J: TRBJ1-2
DNA: TGTGCCTGGAGTGGGGAGGGCTACACCTTC
CDR3: CAWSGEGYTF

V: TRBV3-1/TRBV3-2
size: -
D: TRBD2
J: TRBJ2-2
DNA: TGTGCCAGCAGCTTTCCCGGGAGGGCCCGGACCGGGGAGCTGTTTTTT
CDR3: CASSFPGRARTGELFF

V: TRBV3-1/TRBV3-2
size: -
D: TRBD2
J: TRBJ2-2
DNA: TGTGCCAGCAGCCCACTAGCGGGACAAAGTGGGGGGGCCCCCGGGGAGCTGTTTTTT
CDR3: CASSPLAGQSGGAPGELFF

V: TRBV18
size: -
D: -
J: TRBJ2-1
DNA: TGTGCCAGCTCACCGACAGGCTCCTACAATGAGCAGTTCTTC
CDR3: CASSPTGSYNEQFF

V: TRBV19
size: -
D: -
J: TRBJ2-3
DNA: TGTGCCAGCAGTAGAGGGGGGGCCTACACAGATACGCAGTATTTT
CDR3: CASSRGGAYTDTQYF

V: TRBV7-9
size: -
D: TRBD1
J: TRBJ1-4
DNA: TGTGCCAGTTCACAGGGGGCAGTTGAAAAACTGTTTTTT
CDR3: CASSQGAVEKLFF

V: TRBV3-1/TRBV3-2
size: once
D: TRBD1
J: TRBJ1-5
DNA: TGTGCCAGCAGCCAAACAGGGGGCGCCGGGCATCAGCCCCAGCATTTT
CDR3: CASSQTGGAGHQPQHF

V: TRBV9
size: -
D: -
J: TRBJ2-1
DNA: TGTGCCAGCGGCTTCCCTGGGGGGAGTTTCTACAATGAGCAGTTCTTC
CDR3: CASGFPGGSFYNEQFF

V: TRBV24-1
size: -
D: TRBD2
J: TRBJ2-1
DNA: TGTGCCACCAGTAGAGCGGGGGCGATCAATGAGCAGTTCTTC
CDR3: CATSRAGAINEQFF

V: TRBV5-6
size: -
D: TRBD1
J: TRBJ2-7
DNA: TGTGCCAGCAGCTCCCGGACAGGCTGGTCCGAGCAGTACTTC
CDR3: CASSSRTGWSEQYF

V: TRBV3-1/TRBV3-2
size: -
D: -
J: TRBJ2-7
DNA: TGTGCCAGCAGCCAAGAGGCATTGGACTTGTACTTC
CDR3: CASSQEALDLYF

V: TRBV7-3
size: -
D: TRBD2
J: TRBJ2-2
DNA: TGTGCCAGCAGCTTCTCGGGGGGTACCGGGGAGCTGTTTTTT
CDR3: CASSFSGGTGELFF

V: TRBV10-3
size: -
D: -
J: TRBJ1-1
DNA: TGTGCCATCACTCAGGGTGTCTGGGCTGAAGCTTTCTTT
CDR3: CAITQGVWAEAFF

V: TRBV5-4
size: -
D: TRBD2
J: TRBJ2-5
DNA: TGTGCCAGCAGCACCCAGCGGGGACTAGCGGTAGAGACCCAGTACTTC
CDR3: CASSTQRGLAVETQYF

V: TRBV25-1
size: -
D: TRBD2
J: TRBJ2-2
DNA: TGTGCCAGCAGTGAAATGGGACTAGCTTACACCGGGGAGCTGTTTTTT
CDR3: CASSEMGLAYTGELFF

V: TRBV2
size: -
D: TRBD1
J: TRBJ1-2
DNA: TGTGCCAGCACAGAACAGGGGAACGGTGGCTACACCTTC
CDR3: CASTEQGNGGYTF

V: TRBV7-3
size: -
D: TRBD1
J: TRBJ2-1
DNA: TGTGCCAGCAGCCCCGCAGGGGGTCCGGAGCAGTTCTTC
CDR3: CASSPAGGPEQFF

V: TRBV7-2
size: -
D: -
J: TRBJ1-5
DNA: TGTGCCAGCAGCTTACGCGTGGGCATTGGGCAGCCCCAGCATTTT
CDR3: CASSLRVGIGQPQHF

V: TRBV4-1
size: few
D: -
J: TRBJ1-2
DNA: TGCGCCAGCAGCCAAGAAGGGGCCCCCTATGGCTACACCTTC
CDR3: CASSQEGAPYGYTF

V: TRBV6-5
size: -
D: -
J: TRBJ1-1
DNA: TGTGCCACCACTCTACAGGAGTGGTCAACTGAAGCTTTCTTT
CDR3: CATTLQEWSTEAFF

V: TRBV5-3
size: once
D: TRBD2
J: TRBJ2-2
DNA: TGTGCCAGAAGCCGAGGACTAGCGGGAGAGTACGGGGAGCTGTTTTTT
CDR3: CARSRGLAGEYGELFF

V: TRBV29-1
size: -
D: TRBD2
J: TRBJ2-5
DNA: TGCAGCGTTGAAGCCGCTAGCGGCCAAGAGACCCAGTACTTC
CDR3: CSVEAASGQETQYF

V: TRBV7-9
size: -
D: TRBD2
J: TRBJ2-1
DNA: TGTGCCAGCAGCTTAGATACTAGCGGTGTACACAATGAGCAGTTCTTC
CDR3: CASSLDTSGVHNEQFF

V: TRBV27
size: -
D: -
J: TRBJ1-6
DNA: TGTGCCAGCAGTTTAGGGGGCGTCTATAATTCACCCCTCCACTTT
CDR3: CASSLGGVYNSPLHF

V: TRBV19
size: once
D: -
J: TRBJ1-5
DNA: TGTGCCAGTAGTATAGCGACAGGCGGGAATCAGCCCCAGCATTTT
CDR3: CASSIATGGNQPQHF

V: TRBV3-1/TRBV3-2
size: -
D: -
J: TRBJ2-1
DNA: TGTGCCAGCAGCCTTAGCGGACTAAGCTCCTACAATGAGCAGTTCTTC
CDR3: CASSLSGLSSYNEQFF

V: TRBV18
size: -
D: -
J: TRBJ2-1
DNA: TGTGCCAGCTCACCACCGAACTCAAGATCCTACAATGAGCAGTTCTTC
CDR3: CASSPPNSRSYNEQFF

V: TRBV2
size: -
D: -
J: TRBJ2-7
DNA: TGTGCCAGCAGTGAAGAGAGCCTCACCTCCTACGAGCAGTACTTC
CDR3: CASSEESLTSYEQYF

V: TRBV7-9
size: -
D: -
J: TRBJ2-3
DNA: TGTGCCAGCAGCTTACTCCGGGACTTTAGCACAGATACGCAGTATTTT
CDR3: CASSLLRDFSTDTQYF

V: TRBV5-1
size: -
D: TRBD2
J: TRBJ2-1
DNA: TGCGCCAGCAGCGATACCGGGACTAGCGCCCCAGAGGGAAATGAGCAGTTCTTC
CDR3: CASSDTGTSAPEGNEQFF

V: TRBV6-1
size: few
D: TRBD1
J: TRBJ1-4
DNA: TGTGCCAGCAGTGCGAGTTGGACAGGAAAAGGGTTTAATGAAAAACTGTTTTTT
CDR3: CASSASWTGKGFNEKLFF

V: TRBV5-6
size: -
D: TRBD2
J: TRBJ2-1
DNA: TGTGCCAGCAGCTTGTTGGGTGTAGCGGGGGGGCGAGGTGAGCAGTTCTTC
CDR3: CASSLLGVAGGRGEQFF

V: TRBV9
size: -
D: -
J: TRBJ1-4
DNA: TGTGCCAGCAGTAATAATGAAAAACTGTTTTTT
CDR3: CASSNNEKLFF

V: TRBV21-1
size: once
D: -
J: TRBJ1-2
DNA: TGTGCCAGCAGCAAAGTAACTATAAACTATGGCTACACCTTC
CDR3: CASSKVTINYGYTF

V: TRBV2
size: few
D: TRBD1
J: TRBJ2-1
DNA: TGTGCCAGCAGTGAGGACAGGGTGGACAATGAGCAGTTCTTC
CDR3: CASSEDRVDNEQFF

V: TRBV6-4
size: -
D: TRBD1
J: TRBJ1-5
DNA: TGTGCCAGCAGTAAGGACAGGGCTCAGCCCCAGCATTTT
CDR3: CASSKDRAQPQHF

V: TRBV19
size: many
D: -
J: TRBJ1-5
DNA: TGTGCCAGTAGCCCCCGGGCACCGAACCGGGGGGGAACAACACAGCCCCAGCATTTT
CDR3: CASSPRAPNRGGTTQPQHF